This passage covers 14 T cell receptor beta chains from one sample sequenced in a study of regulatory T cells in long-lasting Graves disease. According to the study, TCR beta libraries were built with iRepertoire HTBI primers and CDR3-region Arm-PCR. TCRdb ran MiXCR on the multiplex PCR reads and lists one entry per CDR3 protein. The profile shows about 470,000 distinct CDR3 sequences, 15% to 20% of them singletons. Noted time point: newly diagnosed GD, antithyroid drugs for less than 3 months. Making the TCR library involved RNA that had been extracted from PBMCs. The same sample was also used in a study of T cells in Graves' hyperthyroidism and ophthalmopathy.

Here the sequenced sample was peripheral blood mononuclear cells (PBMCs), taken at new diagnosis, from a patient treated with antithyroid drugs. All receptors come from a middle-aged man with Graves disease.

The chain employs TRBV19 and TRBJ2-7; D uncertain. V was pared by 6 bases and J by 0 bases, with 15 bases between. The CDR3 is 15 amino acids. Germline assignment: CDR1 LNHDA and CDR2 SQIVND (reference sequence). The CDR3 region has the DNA TGTGCCAGTAGCCTATTCCTCTCCGCCTCCTACGAGCAGTACTTC. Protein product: CASSLFLSASYEQYF.

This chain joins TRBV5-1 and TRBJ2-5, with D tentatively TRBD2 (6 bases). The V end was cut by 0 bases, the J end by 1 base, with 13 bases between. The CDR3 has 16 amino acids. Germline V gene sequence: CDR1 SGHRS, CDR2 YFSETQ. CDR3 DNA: TGCGCCAGCAGCTTGGGGGACTTATTTTCCCAAGAGACCCAGTACTTC. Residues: CASSLGDLFSQETQYF.

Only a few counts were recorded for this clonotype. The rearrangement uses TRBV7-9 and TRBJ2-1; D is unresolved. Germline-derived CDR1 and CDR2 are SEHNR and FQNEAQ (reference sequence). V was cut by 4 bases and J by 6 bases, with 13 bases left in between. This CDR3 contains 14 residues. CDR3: CASSSKEHRNEQFF. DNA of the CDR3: TGTGCCAGCAGCTCAAAAGAACACCGCAATGAGCAGTTCTTC. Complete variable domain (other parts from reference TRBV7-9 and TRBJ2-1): DTGVSQNPRHKITKRGQNVTFRCDPISEHNRLYWYRQTLGQGPEFLTYFQNEAQLEKSRLLSDRFSAERPKGSFSTLEIQRTEQGDSAMYLCASSSKEHRNEQFFGPGTRLTVL.

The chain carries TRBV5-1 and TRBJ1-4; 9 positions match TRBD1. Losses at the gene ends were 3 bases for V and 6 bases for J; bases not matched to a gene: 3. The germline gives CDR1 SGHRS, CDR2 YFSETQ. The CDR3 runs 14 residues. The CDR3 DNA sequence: TGCGCCAGCAGCTCACAGGGGGCTTATGAAAAACTGTTTTTT. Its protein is CASSSQGAYEKLFF.

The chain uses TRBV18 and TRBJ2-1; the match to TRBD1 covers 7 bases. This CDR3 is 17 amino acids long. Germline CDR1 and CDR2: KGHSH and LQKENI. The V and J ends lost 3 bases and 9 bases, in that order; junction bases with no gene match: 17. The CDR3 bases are TGTGCCAGCTCACCCGCGCGACAGGGTTGGTCCGTCGGTGAGCAGTTCTTC. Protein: CASSPARQGWSVGEQFF.

CDR3 DNA sequence: TGTGCCTGGAGTGTAGGAGGGTCTGGGGCCAACGTCCTGACTTTC. Protein product: CAWSVGGSGANVLTF. The V gene is TRBV30, the J gene TRBJ2-6, with D tentatively TRBD2 (6 bases). The CDR3 has 15 residues. CDR1 is GTSNPN and CDR2 is SVGIG in the germline V gene (reference sequence). Trimming cost V 0 bases and J 1 base, with 7 bases left between them.

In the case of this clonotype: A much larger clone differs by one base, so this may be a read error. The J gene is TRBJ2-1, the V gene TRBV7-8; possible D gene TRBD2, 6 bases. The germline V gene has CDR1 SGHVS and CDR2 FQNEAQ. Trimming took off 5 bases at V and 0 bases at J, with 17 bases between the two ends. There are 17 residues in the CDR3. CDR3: CASSPNSRRASYNEQFF. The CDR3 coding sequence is TGTGCCAGCAGCCCAAATAGCAGGAGGGCCTCCTACAATGAGCAGTTCTTC.

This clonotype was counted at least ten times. CDR3 loop: CASSLTSRQYEQYF. The CDR3 nucleotides are TGTGCCAGCAGTTTAACTTCCCGGCAGTACGAGCAGTACTTC. The chain recombines TRBV27 with TRBJ2-7; D call uncertain. V lost 2 bases to trimming and J lost 4 bases, with 12 bases between them. The CDR3 totals 14 residues. The germline V gene has CDR1 MNHEY and CDR2 SMNVEV (reference sequence).

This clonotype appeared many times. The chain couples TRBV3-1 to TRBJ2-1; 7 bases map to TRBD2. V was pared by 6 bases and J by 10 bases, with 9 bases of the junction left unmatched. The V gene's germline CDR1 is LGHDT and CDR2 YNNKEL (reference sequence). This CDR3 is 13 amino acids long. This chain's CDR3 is CASRPTSEQEQFF. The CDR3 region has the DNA TGTGCCAGCAGACCCACTAGCGAACAAGAGCAGTTCTTC.

The CDR3 region has the DNA TGCAGTGCTCGACCCTTGGGCGGGGCAAGCACAGATACGCAGTATTTT. Its translation: CSARPLGGASTDTQYF. The chain recombines TRBV20-1 with TRBJ2-3; D perhaps matches TRBD2 (6 bases). Germline CDR1 and CDR2: DFQATT and SNEGSKA (reference sequence). This CDR3 has 16 amino acids. Between the trimmed V and J ends, which lost 5 bases and 0 bases, there was a span of 18 bases.

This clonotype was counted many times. The CDR3 DNA follows: TGCGCCAGCAGCAGATACAGGGGACCTGATGAGCAGTTCTTC. Its protein is CASSRYRGPDEQFF. The chain is built from TRBV5-1 and TRBJ2-1, with 7 nucleotides matching TRBD1. CDR3 size: 14 residues. J gave up 8 bases and V 4 bases, and 9 bases lay outside the gene matches. Germline-derived CDR1 and CDR2 are SGHRS and YFSETQ.

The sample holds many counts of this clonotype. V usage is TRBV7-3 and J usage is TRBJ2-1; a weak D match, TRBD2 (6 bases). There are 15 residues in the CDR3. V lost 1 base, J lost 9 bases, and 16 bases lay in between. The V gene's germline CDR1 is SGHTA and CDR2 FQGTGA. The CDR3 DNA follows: TGTGCCAGCAGCTTAAATCCGCGGGGTTTGGGTGAGCAGTTCTTC. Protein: CASSLNPRGLGEQFF. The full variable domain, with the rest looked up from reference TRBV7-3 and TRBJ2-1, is GAGVSQTPSNKVTEKGKYVELRCDPISGHTALYWYRQSLGQGPEFLIYFQGTGAADDSGLPNDRFFAVRPEGSVSTLKIQRTERGDSAVYLCASSLNPRGLGEQFFGPGTRLTVL.

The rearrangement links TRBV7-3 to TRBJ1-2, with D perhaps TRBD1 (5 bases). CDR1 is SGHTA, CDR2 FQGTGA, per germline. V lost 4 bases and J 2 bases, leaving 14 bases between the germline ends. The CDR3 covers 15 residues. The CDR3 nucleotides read TGTGCCAGCAGCTCGGGCCCGGGACGGAACTATGGCTACACCTTC. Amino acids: CASSSGPGRNYGYTF.

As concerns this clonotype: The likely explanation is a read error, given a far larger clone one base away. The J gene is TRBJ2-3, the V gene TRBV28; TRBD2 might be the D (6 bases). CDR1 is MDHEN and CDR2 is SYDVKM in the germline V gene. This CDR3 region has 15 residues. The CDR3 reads CASSLEGLMNTEALF. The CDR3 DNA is TGTGCCAGCAGTTTGGAGGGACTCATGAACACTGAAGCTCTCTTT.